This TCR beta chain was recorded in a study of T cell responses to AZD1222 COVID-19 vaccine (dated by TCRdb to about 2021). Regarding the study in general: AZD1222 recipients with second doses at about 4 weeks or about 12 weeks were pooled, because spike-specific TCR depth and breadth did not differ between schedules. A total of about 230 trial participants underwent TCR sequencing, of whom approximately 210 received two doses of AZD1222 and approximately 25 received two doses of the MenACWY control vaccine. Trial participants were enrolled by age into subgroups of 18-55, 56-69 and 70-plus years, and about 150, 27 and 61 TCR-sequenced participants, respectively, were included in these subgroups.

On this clone: No antigen is known for it. No per-base quality is available; no much larger clone lies one base away.

The CDR3 regions of human TCRbeta chains were subjected to immunosequencing. The authors' pipeline ran thus. TCRs in the repertoires were matched against a reference library of SARS-CoV-2-specific TCRs that had been generated with the MIRA antigen-specificity platform. Breadth was defined as the fraction of unique TCRs that were SARS-CoV-2-associated. Depth was defined as the fraction of total T cells that were SARS-CoV-2-associated. Using the MIRA data, each spike-specific TCR was mapped to the spike region that the TCR reacts to and placed in a CD4 or CD8 class. Log10-transformed breadth and depth values were compared by one-way ANOVA with Sidak's multiple comparisons tests. Entries here come from immuneACCESS through TCRdb and include only in-frame sequences with V and J called. Some clones fail to appear in such tables; in the studies checked, an unresolved V gene covers under half of the shortfall, and the cause of the remainder is unknown. V, J and clone size derive from that table, while D and trimming were established from the DNA sequence. Recorded for this sample are tens of thousands of clones; roughly four fifths of them occurred a single time. Of the sample, under 6% falls within the top ten clones.

This specimen's time point label, interpreted: baseline before first vaccination. Samples from vaccinated people were obtained from the UK trials COV001 and COV002, which included a single-blind randomized controlled phase 2/3 trial of AZD1222 (ChAdOx1 nCoV-19) in healthy adults. For TCRbeta chain sequencing, PBMC samples from trial participants were taken at day 0 and at day 28 after the second dose. On the study overall, not on this receptor specifically: Conclusions about previously exposed vaccinees are limited because only five or six AZD1222 recipients were SARS-CoV-2 seropositive at baseline. No day 14 peak-response samples were available, so repertoires were characterized only after the peak T cell response. Nearly half of unique spike-specific TCRs reportedly recognized epitopes outside regions mutated in the B.1.351 and B.1.1.7 variants. A significant rise in spike-specific TCR breadth and depth was observed after two AZD1222 doses relative to day 0 and relative to MenACWY recipients. In the small 56-69-year group, the increase in depth fell short of significance, most likely because of low power. Participants were mostly white British and included more females than males, and it was suggested by the authors that clonal diversity may have been underestimated. The whole spike protein was spanned by vaccine-associated CD4 TCRs, and dominant responses were seen in regions 160-218 and 743-854.

Spanning cysteine to phenylalanine, the CDR3 consists of 12 amino acids. The retained sequence is limited to the CDR3, 36 bases, with the frame set at the first base. At the junction V is shortened by 6 bases and J by 8 bases, with 13 bases in between. CDR1 and CDR2, per the germline V gene (reference sequence), are LNHDA and SQIVND. The sequences come from peripheral blood, collected on day 0 of AZD1222 vaccination. This sequence originates from an adult in good health. This chain is built from TRBV19 and TRBJ1-1; possibly the D gene is TRBD1, per 5 matching bases. CDR3 loop: CASSMGTGEAFF. The sequenced DNA: TGTGCCAGTAGCATGGGGACCGGCGAAGCTTTCTTT.